The 8 T cell receptor beta chains listed next were all sequenced from one sample in a study of T cell responses to AZD1222 COVID-19 vaccine. Here immunoSEQ multiplex PCR was the method, and the copy in TCRdb shows in-frame clones only, minus some. This table holds fewer than 90,000 clones, about nine tenths found once. The specimen was peripheral blood, collected on day 0 of AZD1222 vaccination. The receptors shown here come from an adult in good health.

This chain uses TRBV28 with TRBJ2-6, with D tentatively TRBD1 or TRBD2 (6 bases each). The ends were cut back, 7 bases at V and 5 bases at J, with 18 bases in the middle. CDR1 is MDHEN and CDR2 is SYDVKM in the germline V gene. The CDR3 is 16 residues long. As DNA, the CDR3 is TGTGCCAGCACCTTTGCCGGGGGCTTAAGGGCCAACGTCCTGACTTTC. This gives the protein CASTFAGGLRANVLTF. Full variable domain (remainder filled in from reference TRBV28 and TRBJ2-6): DVKVTQSSRYLVKRTGEKVFLECVQDMDHENMFWYRQDPGLGLRLIYFSYDVKMKEKGDIPEGYSVSREKKERFSLILESASTNQTSMYLCASTFAGGLRANVLTFGAGSRLTVL.

V and J are TRBV19 and TRBJ1-2; maybe TRBD1 (5 bases). Germline values: CDR1 LNHDA, CDR2 SQIVND (reference sequence). This CDR3 region has 15 residues. Trimming pared 1 base from V and 4 bases from J, leaving 13 bases between. Here the CDR3 DNA reads TGTGCCAGTAGTATAGGACCCCGGGACGCCTATGGCTACACCTTC. This codes for CASSIGPRDAYGYTF. Variable domain in full (rest from reference TRBV19 and TRBJ1-2): DGGITQSPKYLFRKEGQNVTLSCEQNLNHDAMYWYRQDPGQGLRLIYYSQIVNDFQKGDIAEGYSVSREKKESFPLTVTSAQKNPTAFYLCASSIGPRDAYGYTFGSGTRLTVV.

This sequence joins TRBV5-4 and TRBJ1-1; a possible D gene is TRBD1 (5 bases). This CDR3 has 13 amino acids. Germline V CDR1 and CDR2: SGHNT, YYREEE (reference sequence). The V end was cut by 6 bases, the J end by 7 bases, with 16 bases between. The CDR3 region has the DNA TGTGCCAGCACTCGTATTGTCGGGGGTGAAGCTTTCTTT. Protein sequence: CASTRIVGGEAFF.

The chain uses TRBV18 and TRBJ1-1, with 11 bases identical to TRBD1. V trimming: 6 bases; J trimming: 5 bases; junction bases outside the gene matches: 5. CDR1 is KGHSH, CDR2 LQKENI, per germline. The CDR3 loop spans 14 amino acids. The CDR3 protein is CASSLGQGETEAFF. In DNA form, the CDR3 reads TGTGCCAGCTCCTTGGGACAGGGGGAAACTGAAGCTTTCTTT.

The chain has TRBV11-2 and TRBJ2-2; D gene ambiguous. This CDR3 is 16 amino acids long. Germline CDR1 is SGHAT and CDR2 is FQNNGV. Trimming pared 3 bases from V and 7 bases from J, leaving 18 bases between. The CDR3 loop reads CASSFSGKLRGGELFF. In nucleotides, the CDR3 is TGTGCCAGCAGCTTTTCTGGGAAACTAAGAGGCGGGGAGCTGTTTTTT.

V is TRBV30 and J is TRBJ2-1, with TRBD1 matching 11 bases. From germline, CDR1 is GTSNPN and CDR2 SVGIG (reference sequence). The CDR3 covers 14 residues. V was clipped by 3 bases and J by 7 bases; unmatched bases: 5. The CDR3 region has the DNA TGTGCCTGGAGCCCTGGACAGGGGGCTAATGAGCAGTTCTTC. Amino acid sequence: CAWSPGQGANEQFF.

V gene TRBV2 combines with J gene TRBJ2-5, with 11 bases fitting TRBD2. V lost 6 bases to trimming and J lost 5 bases; unmatched junction nucleotides: 8. The CDR3 covers 15 residues. From germline, CDR1 is SNHLY and CDR2 FYNNEI. In nucleotides, the CDR3 is TGTGCCAGCAGCCGACAGGGGACTAGCGGCGAGACCCAGTACTTC. Translating gives CASSRQGTSGETQYF.

This rearrangement joins TRBV11-3 to TRBJ2-3; D not resolved. The CDR3 covers 15 residues. The V gene's germline CDR1 is SGHNT and CDR2 YENEEA. V lost 4 bases and J 6 bases, leaving 17 bases between the germline ends. CDR3: CASSSQGPGWDTQYF. The CDR3 DNA reads as TGTGCCAGCAGCTCCCAAGGGCCGGGCTGGGATACGCAGTATTTT.